What follows describes a single T cell receptor (beta chain). The CDR3 covers 17 residues. Trimming removed 0 bases from V and 5 bases from J, with 19 bases in between. Germline CDR1 is WSHSY and CDR2 is SAAADI. These data are taken from a study of cytomegalovirus exposure and HLA in healthy donors. The PCR employed 60 Vbeta primers together with 13 Jbeta primers. Sequencing used immunoSEQ multiplex PCR; TCRdb keeps in-frame clones, though not all of them. The sample carries roughly 180,000 clones, less than 85% recorded once. Specimen: PBMCs. This rearrangement joins TRBV10-2 to TRBJ2-5; D is perhaps TRBD1 (6 bases). This receptor was identified in a girl aged 5-17 years in good health and CMV-seropositive. This CDR3 reads CASSESNRVDLRETQYF. The CDR3, as DNA: TGCGCCAGCAGTGAGTCGAACAGGGTAGATTTACGGGAGACCCAGTACTTC.